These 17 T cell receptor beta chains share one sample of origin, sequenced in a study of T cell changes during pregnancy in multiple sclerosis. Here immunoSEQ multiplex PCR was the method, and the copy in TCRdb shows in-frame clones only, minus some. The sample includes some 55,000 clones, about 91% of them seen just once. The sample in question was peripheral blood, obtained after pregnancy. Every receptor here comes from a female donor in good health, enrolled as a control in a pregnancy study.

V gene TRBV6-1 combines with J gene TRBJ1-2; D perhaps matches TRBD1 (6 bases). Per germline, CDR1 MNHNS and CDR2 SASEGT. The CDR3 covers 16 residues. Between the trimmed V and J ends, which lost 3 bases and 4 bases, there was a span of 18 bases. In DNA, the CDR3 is TGTGCCAGCAGTGACTATATACAGGGCAGTTCCTATGGCTACACCTTC. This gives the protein CASSDYIQGSSYGYTF.

The CDR3 loop is CASRKGQGYFTDTQYF. CDR3 coding DNA: TGTGCCAGCAGGAAGGGACAGGGATACTTCACAGATACGCAGTATTTT. The genes are TRBV14 and TRBJ2-3, with 9 nucleotides matching TRBD1. The CDR3 covers 16 residues. Per germline, CDR1 SGHDN and CDR2 FVKESK. With V trimmed by 6 bases and J by 2 bases, 9 bases remained unmatched.

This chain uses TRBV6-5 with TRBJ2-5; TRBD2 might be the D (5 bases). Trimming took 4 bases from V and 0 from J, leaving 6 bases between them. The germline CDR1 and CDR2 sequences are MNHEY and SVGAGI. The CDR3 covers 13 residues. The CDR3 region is CASSWRHQETQYF. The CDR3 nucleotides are TGTGCCAGCAGTTGGAGGCACCAAGAGACCCAGTACTTC.

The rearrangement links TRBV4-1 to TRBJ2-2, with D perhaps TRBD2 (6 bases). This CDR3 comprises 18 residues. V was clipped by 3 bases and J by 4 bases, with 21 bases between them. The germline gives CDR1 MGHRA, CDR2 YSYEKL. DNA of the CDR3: TGCGCCAGCAGCCAGGAGGGACCGGCTGTTTGGGGCACCGGGGAGCTGTTTTTT. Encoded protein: CASSQEGPAVWGTGELFF.

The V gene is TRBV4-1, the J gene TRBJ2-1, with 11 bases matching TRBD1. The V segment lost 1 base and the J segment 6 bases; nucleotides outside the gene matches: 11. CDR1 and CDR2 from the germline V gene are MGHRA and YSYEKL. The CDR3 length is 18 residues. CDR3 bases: TGCGCCAGCAGCCAAGGTGGTCCGGGACAGGGGGTTTTCAATGAGCAGTTCTTC. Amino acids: CASSQGGPGQGVFNEQFF.

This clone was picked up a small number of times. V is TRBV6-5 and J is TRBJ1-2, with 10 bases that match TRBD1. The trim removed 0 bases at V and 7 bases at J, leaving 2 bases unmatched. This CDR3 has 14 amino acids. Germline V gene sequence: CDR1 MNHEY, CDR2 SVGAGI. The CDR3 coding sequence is TGTGCCAGCAGTTACTCGAGACAGGGGGCTGGCTACACCTTC. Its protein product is CASSYSRQGAGYTF.

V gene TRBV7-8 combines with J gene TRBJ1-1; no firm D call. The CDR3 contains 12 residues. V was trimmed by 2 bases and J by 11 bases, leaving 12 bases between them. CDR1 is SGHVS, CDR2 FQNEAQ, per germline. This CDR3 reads CASSLSGARAFF. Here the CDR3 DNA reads TGTGCCAGCAGCTTAAGCGGCGCGAGGGCTTTCTTT.

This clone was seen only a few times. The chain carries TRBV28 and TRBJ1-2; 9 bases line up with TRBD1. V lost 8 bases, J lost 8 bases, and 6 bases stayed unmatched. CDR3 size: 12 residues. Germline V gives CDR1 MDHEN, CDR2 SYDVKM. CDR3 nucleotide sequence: TGTGCCAGCGGTAACAGGGGGCAAGGCTACACCTTC. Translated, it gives CASGNRGQGYTF.

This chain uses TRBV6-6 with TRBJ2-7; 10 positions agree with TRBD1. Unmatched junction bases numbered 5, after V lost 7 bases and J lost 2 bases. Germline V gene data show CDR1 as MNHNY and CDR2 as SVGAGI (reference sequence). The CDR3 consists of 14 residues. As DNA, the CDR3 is TGTGCCAGCATAGCGGGGACAGGGGCCTACGAGCAGTACTTC. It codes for CASIAGTGAYEQYF.

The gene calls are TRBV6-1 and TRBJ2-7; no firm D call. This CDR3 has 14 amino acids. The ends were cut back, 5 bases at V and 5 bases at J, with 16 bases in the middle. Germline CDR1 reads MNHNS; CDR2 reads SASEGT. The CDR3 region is CASSKMARSNEQYF. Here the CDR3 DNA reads TGTGCCAGCAGTAAGATGGCCAGGTCTAACGAGCAGTACTTC.

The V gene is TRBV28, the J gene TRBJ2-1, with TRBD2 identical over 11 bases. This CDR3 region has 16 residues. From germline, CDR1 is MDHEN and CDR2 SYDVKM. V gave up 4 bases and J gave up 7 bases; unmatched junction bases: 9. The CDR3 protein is CASSSTTSGSRNEQFF. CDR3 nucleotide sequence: TGTGCCAGCAGTTCCACAACTAGCGGGAGTCGAAATGAGCAGTTCTTC.

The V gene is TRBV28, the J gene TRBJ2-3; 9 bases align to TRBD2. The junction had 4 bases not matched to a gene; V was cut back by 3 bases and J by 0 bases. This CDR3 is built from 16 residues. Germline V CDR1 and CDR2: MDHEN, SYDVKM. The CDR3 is CASSFSTSGSTDTQYF. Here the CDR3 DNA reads TGTGCCAGCAGTTTTTCAACTAGCGGGAGCACAGATACGCAGTATTTT.

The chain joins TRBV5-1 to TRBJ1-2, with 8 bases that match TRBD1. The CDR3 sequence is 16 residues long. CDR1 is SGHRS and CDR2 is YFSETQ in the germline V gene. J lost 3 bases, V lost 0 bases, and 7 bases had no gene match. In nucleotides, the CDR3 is TGCGCCAGCAGCTTGGCGGGACAGGCTGGGGACTATGGCTACACCTTC. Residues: CASSLAGQAGDYGYTF.

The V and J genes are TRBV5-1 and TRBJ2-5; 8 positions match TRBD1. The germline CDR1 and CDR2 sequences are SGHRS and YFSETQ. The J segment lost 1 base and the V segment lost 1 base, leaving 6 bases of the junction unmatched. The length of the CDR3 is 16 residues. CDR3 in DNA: TGCGCCAGCAGCTTGTGGGGGACAGGCTCCCAAGAGACCCAGTACTTC. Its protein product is CASSLWGTGSQETQYF.

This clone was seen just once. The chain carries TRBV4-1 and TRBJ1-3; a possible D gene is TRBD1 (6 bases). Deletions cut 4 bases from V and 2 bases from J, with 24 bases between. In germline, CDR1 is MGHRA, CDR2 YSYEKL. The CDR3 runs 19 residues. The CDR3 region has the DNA TGCGCCAGCAGCCTAGAAGGGGGTGACAGATCCAGGGCTGGAAACACCATATATTTT. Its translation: CASSLEGGDRSRAGNTIYF.

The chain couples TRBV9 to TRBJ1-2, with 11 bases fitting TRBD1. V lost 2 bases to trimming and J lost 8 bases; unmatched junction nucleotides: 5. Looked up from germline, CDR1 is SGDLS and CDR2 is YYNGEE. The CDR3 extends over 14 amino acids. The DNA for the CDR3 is TGTGCCAGCAGCGTGGACAGGGGGCGTCGGGGCTACACCTTC. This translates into CASSVDRGRRGYTF.

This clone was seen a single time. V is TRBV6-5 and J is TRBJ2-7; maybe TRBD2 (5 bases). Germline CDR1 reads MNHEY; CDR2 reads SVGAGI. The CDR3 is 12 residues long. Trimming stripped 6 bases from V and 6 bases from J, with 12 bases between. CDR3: CASSRTGREQYF. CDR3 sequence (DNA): TGTGCCAGCAGCCGGACTGGCCGCGAGCAGTACTTC.